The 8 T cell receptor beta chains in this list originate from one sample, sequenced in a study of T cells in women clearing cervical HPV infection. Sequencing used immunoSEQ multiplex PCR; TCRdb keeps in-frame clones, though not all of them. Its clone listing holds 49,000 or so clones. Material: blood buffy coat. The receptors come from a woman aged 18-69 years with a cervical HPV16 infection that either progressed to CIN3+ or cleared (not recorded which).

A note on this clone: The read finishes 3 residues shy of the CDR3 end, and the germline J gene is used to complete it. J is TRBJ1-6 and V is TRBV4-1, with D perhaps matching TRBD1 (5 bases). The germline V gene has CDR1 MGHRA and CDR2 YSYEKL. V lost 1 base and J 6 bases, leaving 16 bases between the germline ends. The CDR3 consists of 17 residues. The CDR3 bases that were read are TGCGCCAGCAGCCAAGTCAGGCAACAGGAGGGTAATTCACCC. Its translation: CASSQVRQQEGNSP. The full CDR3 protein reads CASSQVRQQEGNSPLHF.

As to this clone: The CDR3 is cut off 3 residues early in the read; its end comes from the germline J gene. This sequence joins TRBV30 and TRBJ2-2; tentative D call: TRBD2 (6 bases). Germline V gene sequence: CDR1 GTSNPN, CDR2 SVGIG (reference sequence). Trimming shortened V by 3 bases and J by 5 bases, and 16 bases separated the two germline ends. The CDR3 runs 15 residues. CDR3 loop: CAWRGPASGTGELFF. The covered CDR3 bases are TGTGCCTGGAGGGGACCCGCAAGCGGGACCGGGGAG.

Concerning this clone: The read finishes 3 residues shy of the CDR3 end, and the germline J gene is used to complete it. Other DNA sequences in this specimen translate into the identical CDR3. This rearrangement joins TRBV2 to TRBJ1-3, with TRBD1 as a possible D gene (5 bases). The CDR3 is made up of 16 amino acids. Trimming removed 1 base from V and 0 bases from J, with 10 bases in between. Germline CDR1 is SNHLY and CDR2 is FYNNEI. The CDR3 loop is CASSEVKGISGNTIYF. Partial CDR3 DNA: TGTGCCAGCAGTGAAGTTAAGGGGATCTCTGGAAACACC. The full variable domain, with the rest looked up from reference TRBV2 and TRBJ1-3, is EPEVTQTPSHQVTQMGQEVILRCVPISNHLYFYWYRQILGQKVEFLVSFYNNEISEKSEIFDDQFSVERPDGSNFTLKIRSTKLEDSAMYFCASSEVKGISGNTIYFGEGSWLTVV.

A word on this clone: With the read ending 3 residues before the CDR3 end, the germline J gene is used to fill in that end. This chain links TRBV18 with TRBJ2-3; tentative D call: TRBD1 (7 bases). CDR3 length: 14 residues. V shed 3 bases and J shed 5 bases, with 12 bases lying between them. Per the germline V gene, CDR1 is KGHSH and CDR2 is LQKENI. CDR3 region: CASSPAGGKDTQYF. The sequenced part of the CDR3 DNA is TGTGCCAGCTCACCGGCAGGGGGGAAAGATACG.

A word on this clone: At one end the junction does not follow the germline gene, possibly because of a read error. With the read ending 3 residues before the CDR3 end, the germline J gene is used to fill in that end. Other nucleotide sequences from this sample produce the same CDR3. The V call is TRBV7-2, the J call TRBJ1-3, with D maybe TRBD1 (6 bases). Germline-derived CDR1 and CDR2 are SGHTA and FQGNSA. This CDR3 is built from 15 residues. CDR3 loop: CASSFNRVYGNTIYF. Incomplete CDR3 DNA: TGTGCCAGCAGCTTTAACAGGGTGTATGGAAACACA. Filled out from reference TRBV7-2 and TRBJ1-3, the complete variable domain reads GAGVSQSPSNKVTEKGKDVELRCDPISGHTALYWYRQSLGQGLEFLIYFQGNSAPDKSGLPSDRFSAERTGGSVSTLTIQRTQQEDSAVYLCASSFNRVYGNTIYFGEGSWLTVV.

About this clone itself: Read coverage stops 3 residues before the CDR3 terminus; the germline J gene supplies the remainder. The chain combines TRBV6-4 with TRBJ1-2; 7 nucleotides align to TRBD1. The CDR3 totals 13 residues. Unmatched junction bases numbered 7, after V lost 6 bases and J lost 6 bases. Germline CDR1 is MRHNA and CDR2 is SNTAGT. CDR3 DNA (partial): TGTGCCAGCAGGGATACAGGGGTCGATGGC. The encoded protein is CASRDTGVDG. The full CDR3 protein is CASRDTGVDGYTF.

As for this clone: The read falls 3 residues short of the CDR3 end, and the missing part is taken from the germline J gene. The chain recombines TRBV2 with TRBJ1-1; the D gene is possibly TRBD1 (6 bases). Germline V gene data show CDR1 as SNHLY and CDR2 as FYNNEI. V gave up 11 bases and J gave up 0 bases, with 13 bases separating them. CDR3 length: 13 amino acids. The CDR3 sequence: CAGHREMNTEAFF. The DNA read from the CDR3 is TGTGCCGGGCACAGGGAGATGAACACTGAA.

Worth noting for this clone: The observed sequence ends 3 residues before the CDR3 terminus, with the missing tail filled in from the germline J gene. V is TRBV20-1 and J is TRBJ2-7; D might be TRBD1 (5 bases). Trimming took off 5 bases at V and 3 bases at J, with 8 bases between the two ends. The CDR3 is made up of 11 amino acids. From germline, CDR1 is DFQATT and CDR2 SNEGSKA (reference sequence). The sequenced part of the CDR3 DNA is TGCAGTGCTCTCAGGGACTACGAG. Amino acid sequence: CSALRDYE. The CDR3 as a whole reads CSALRDYEQYF.